This T cell receptor (beta chain) was sequenced for a study of shared clonotypes between healthy human individuals. The overall study: The study used three CD4 naive, three CD4 memory, two CD8 naive and one CD8 memory plate per donor. General observations from the study: Generally, naive subsets (rather than memory subsets) showed larger estimated richness. The expectation was that sequencing depth would affect clonotype sharing among donors.

Germline CDR1 SGHTA, CDR2 FQGNSA. This CDR3 region has 15 residues. Trimming removed 3 bases from V and 3 bases from J, with 12 bases in between. Naive CD8 cells lacked CD45RO and underwent positive selection for CCR7, leaving out terminally differentiated effector memory CD45RA+ cells. Points on this clone: Its antigen is not identified.

Produced via immunoSEQ multiplex PCR; TCRdb's table is partial and in-frame only. The data contain about 800,000 clones, 96% of them singletons. The sequence came from a man aged 25-45 years in good health. The sequenced sample was naive CD8+ T cells sorted from blood. The rearrangement uses TRBV7-2 and TRBJ1-5, with a weak D call TRBD1 (5 bases). The CDR3 DNA follows: TGTGCCAGCAGCTTGGGCAGGGCGGACAATCAGCCCCAGCATTTT. As protein: CASSLGRADNQPQHF. The full variable domain, its missing parts supplied by reference TRBV7-2 and TRBJ1-5, is GAGVSQSPSNKVTEKGKDVELRCDPISGHTALYWYRQSLGQGLEFLIYFQGNSAPDKSGLPSDRFSAERTGGSVSTLTIQRTQQEDSAVYLCASSLGRADNQPQHFGDGTRLSIL.